The following is a TCR beta chain sequence with its context. TRB was amplified from approximately 250-480 ng of blood genomic DNA. Multiplex PCR with BIOMED2 TRB-A/B primer pools amplified TRB rearrangements. TCRdb fed the multiplex PCR reads into MiXCR, producing one record per CDR3 protein. The sample carries 8,300 or so distinct CDR3 sequences, 26% recorded once. The CDR3 covers 15 residues. Germline lookup yields CDR1 MNHEY and CDR2 SVGAGI. Trimming left V 5 bases short and J 4 bases short, with 15 bases between. The sample belongs to a study of T and B cells in COVID-19 patients. This clonotype was sampled from a human donor with active COVID-19. The sequenced sample was blood. The chain has TRBV6-5 and TRBJ2-1; D may be TRBD2 (5 bases). This CDR3 reads CASSSGTAKYNEQFF. The CDR3 DNA sequence: TGTGCCAGCAGTAGCGGCACAGCAAAATACAATGAGCAGTTCTTC.